Listed below are T cell receptor beta chains from one sample, sequenced in a study of shared clonotypes between healthy human individuals. Sequencing was performed with immunoSEQ multiplex PCR; in TCRdb, only in-frame clones are kept and a portion is missing. This sample yields about 450,000 clones, of which 79% are seen a single time; more than 10% belongs to the top ten. Sequencing used PBMCs. These receptor sequences come from a middle-aged woman in good health. Some clones in this sample may be carry-over from other donors' samples. Both conserved end residues are part of each CDR3. The D gene is left open where the match is weak. Rows give clone size only sometimes, using once, few, many, or a class for an expanded clone.

CDR3nt | CDR3aa | j_gene | v_gene | d_gene | len | abundance
TGTGCCAGCAGCTGGGGACTAGCGGGAGTGTACGAGCAGTACTTC | CASSWGLAGVYEQYF | TRBJ2-7 | TRBV5-6 | TRBD2 | 15 | -
TGCGCCAGCAGCTGGGGTGTAGGGGGCAATTCAGCCAAAAACATTCAGTACTTC | CASSWGVGGNSAKNIQYF | TRBJ2-4 | TRBV5-1 | TRBD1 | 18 | -
TGCGCCAGCAGCTTGGCCCAGCTACAAGAGACCCAGTACTTC | CASSLAQLQETQYF | TRBJ2-5 | TRBV5-1 | - | 14 | -
TGTGCCACCAGCTCGGGACAGACATACCTGGATACGCAGTATTTT | CATSSGQTYLDTQYF | TRBJ2-3 | TRBV28 | TRBD1 | 15 | -
TGTGCCAGCAGCTTTTGGACTAGCGTTTACTACGAGCAGTACTTC | CASSFWTSVYYEQYF | TRBJ2-7 | TRBV7-2 | TRBD2 | 15 | -
TGTGCCACCAGCAGAGCTGCAGGGGAACAGCCCCAGCATTTT | CATSRAAGEQPQHF | TRBJ1-5 | TRBV15 | - | 14 | -
TGTGCCAGCAGTGAAGCGTATATGAGGTACGAGCAGTACTTC | CASSEAYMRYEQYF | TRBJ2-7 | TRBV6-1 | - | 14 | -
TGTGCCAGTAGTATTGGGGGCACTGGGGCCAACGTCCTGACTTTC | CASSIGGTGANVLTF | TRBJ2-6 | TRBV19 | - | 15 | -
TGTGCCAGCAGTTTAGGCCGAGCGGGGGAAAATACGCAGTATTTT | CASSLGRAGENTQYF | TRBJ2-3 | TRBV28 | TRBD2 | 15 | -
TGCGCCAGCAGTCATCACAATTTCTACGAGCAGTACTTC | CASSHHNFYEQYF | TRBJ2-7 | TRBV23-1 | - | 13 | many
TGTGCCAGCAGCTTAATCGGGGAGACTAACTATGGCTACACCTTC | CASSLIGETNYGYTF | TRBJ1-2 | TRBV7-9 | - | 15 | -
TGTGCCAGCAGACCCCGAGGGGGCTATGGCTACACCTTC | CASRPRGGYGYTF | TRBJ1-2 | TRBV6-5 | - | 13 | -
TGTGCCAGCAGCTTAGATCGGACTAGCGGGGAGTCCTACGAGCAGTACTTC | CASSLDRTSGESYEQYF | TRBJ2-7 | TRBV11-2 | TRBD2 | 17 | -
TGCGCCAGCAGCTTGGTGACAGGGGCAGACACAGATACGCAGTATTTT | CASSLVTGADTDTQYF | TRBJ2-3 | TRBV5-1 | TRBD1 | 16 | once
TGCGCCAGCAGCCAACAGGTCAGGGGTGGCGGTGGCGGGGCCAACGTCCTGACTTTC | CASSQQVRGGGGGANVLTF | TRBJ2-6 | TRBV4-3 | - | 19 | few
TGTGCCAGCACAGGGAACGACGAGCAGTACTTC | CASTGNDEQYF | TRBJ2-7 | TRBV2 | - | 11 | few
TGTGCCAGCAGTTCCCAGGGGTCCGTTGGCAATCAGCCCCAGCATTTT | CASSSQGSVGNQPQHF | TRBJ1-5 | TRBV27 | - | 16 | -
TGTGCCAGCTCACCCAGCGGGACGCCCTACGAGCAGTACTTC | CASSPSGTPYEQYF | TRBJ2-7 | TRBV18 | TRBD2 | 14 | -
TGTGCCAGCAGCACATCCTACTCCCCCCCCTACAATGAGCAGTTCTTC | CASSTSYSPPYNEQFF | TRBJ2-1 | TRBV11-3 | - | 16 | -
TGCAGTGCTAGAAGGGGGCCAGGGACGTACTTC | CSARRGPGTYF | TRBJ2-7 | TRBV20-1 | TRBD1 | 11 | -
TGTGCCACCAGCAGGGGGGGGCGGGAGTACAATGAGCAGTTCTTC | CATSRGGREYNEQFF | TRBJ2-1 | TRBV15 | - | 15 | -
TGTGCCAGCACCCGGAGAGTAGGGGAGGGCCGCGACGAGCAGTACTTC | CASTRRVGEGRDEQYF | TRBJ2-7 | TRBV5-4 | TRBD2 | 16 | -
TGTGCCAGCTCAGCATCGGCCGATAGCTCCTACGAGCAGTACTTC | CASSASADSSYEQYF | TRBJ2-7 | TRBV18 | - | 15 | -
TGTGCCAGCAGCCTCCGTGTCCTAGAGACCCAGTACTTC | CASSLRVLETQYF | TRBJ2-5 | TRBV7-8 | - | 13 | once
TGTGCCATCAGACTAGCGTTATCGTCCTACGAGCAGTACTTC | CAIRLALSSYEQYF | TRBJ2-7 | TRBV10-3 | TRBD2 | 14 | -
TGTGCCAGCAGTGTACCTAGCGGGAAAGAGACCCAGTACTTC | CASSVPSGKETQYF | TRBJ2-5 | TRBV6-4 | TRBD2 | 14 | few
TGTGCCAGCAGCTCCCCAGTGGAGCTTGCGAGAAACACCATATATTTT | CASSSPVELARNTIYF | TRBJ1-3 | TRBV7-8 | - | 16 | -
TGCAGCGTTGGGGGACTAGCGGGATGGAATGAGCAGTTCTTC | CSVGGLAGWNEQFF | TRBJ2-1 | TRBV29-1 | TRBD2 | 14 | once
TGCGCCAGCAGCTTGGTTTCCTGGAGCAATGAGCAGTTCTTC | CASSLVSWSNEQFF | TRBJ2-1 | TRBV5-1 | - | 14 | -
TGTGCCAGCAATCTCCGCGGGGGGTACGGTGTCTACGAGCAGTACTTC | CASNLRGGYGVYEQYF | TRBJ2-7 | TRBV28 | TRBD2 | 16 | -
TGTGCCAGCAGCCCACCGGGGGGACTAGCGGAGAAGCAGTTCTTC | CASSPPGGLAEKQFF | TRBJ2-1 | TRBV28 | TRBD2 | 15 | -
TGTGCCAGCAGCTCCGCTAGCGGGCCCGCCAATGAGCAGTTCTTC | CASSSASGPANEQFF | TRBJ2-1 | TRBV5-4 | TRBD2 | 15 | -
TGCGCCAGCAGCCTGTCCGGGACAGGGGCTGGAAACACCATATATTTT | CASSLSGTGAGNTIYF | TRBJ1-3 | TRBV5-1 | TRBD1 | 16 | -